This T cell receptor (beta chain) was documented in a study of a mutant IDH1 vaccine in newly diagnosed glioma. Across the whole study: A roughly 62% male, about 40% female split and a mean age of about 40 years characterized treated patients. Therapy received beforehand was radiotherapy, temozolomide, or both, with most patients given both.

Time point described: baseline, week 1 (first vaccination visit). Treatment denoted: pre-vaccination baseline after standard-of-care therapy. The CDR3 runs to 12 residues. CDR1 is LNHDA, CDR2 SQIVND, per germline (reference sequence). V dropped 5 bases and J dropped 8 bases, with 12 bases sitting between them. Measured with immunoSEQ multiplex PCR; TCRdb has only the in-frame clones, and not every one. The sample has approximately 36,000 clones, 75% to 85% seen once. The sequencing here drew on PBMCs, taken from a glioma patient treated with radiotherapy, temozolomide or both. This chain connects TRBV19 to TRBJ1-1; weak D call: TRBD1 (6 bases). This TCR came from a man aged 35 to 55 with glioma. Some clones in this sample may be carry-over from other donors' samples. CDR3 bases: TGTGCCAGTAGTCGGACAGTAAGAGAAGCTTTCTTT. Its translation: CASSRTVREAFF.